Described below is a single TCR beta chain sequence and its context. Its antigen is not identified. The source of the sample is a study of beta chain features in type 1 diabetes. The study, taken as a whole, reports: Patients with Type 1 diabetes showed moderately but significantly shorter TCRB CDR3s in all four CD4+ subsets.

CDR1 and CDR2 from the germline V gene are SEHNR and FQNEAQ (reference sequence). V lost 0 bases and J lost 4, with 9 bases in between. The CDR3 is 15 residues long. The sequenced template was cDNA made from the entire isolated RNA. Measured with immunoSEQ multiplex PCR; TCRdb has only the in-frame clones, and not every one. The table includes 300,000 to 350,000 clones, 7% to 10% detected once. V gene TRBV7-9 combines with J gene TRBJ2-2; D may be TRBD1 (6 bases). Sample: central memory CD4+ T cells from blood. The source of this sequence is a man aged 30 to 39 with type 1 diabetes. This CDR3 is CASSLAAQGTGELFF. The CDR3 nucleotides read TGTGCCAGCAGCTTAGCAGCACAGGGCACCGGGGAGCTGTTTTTT.